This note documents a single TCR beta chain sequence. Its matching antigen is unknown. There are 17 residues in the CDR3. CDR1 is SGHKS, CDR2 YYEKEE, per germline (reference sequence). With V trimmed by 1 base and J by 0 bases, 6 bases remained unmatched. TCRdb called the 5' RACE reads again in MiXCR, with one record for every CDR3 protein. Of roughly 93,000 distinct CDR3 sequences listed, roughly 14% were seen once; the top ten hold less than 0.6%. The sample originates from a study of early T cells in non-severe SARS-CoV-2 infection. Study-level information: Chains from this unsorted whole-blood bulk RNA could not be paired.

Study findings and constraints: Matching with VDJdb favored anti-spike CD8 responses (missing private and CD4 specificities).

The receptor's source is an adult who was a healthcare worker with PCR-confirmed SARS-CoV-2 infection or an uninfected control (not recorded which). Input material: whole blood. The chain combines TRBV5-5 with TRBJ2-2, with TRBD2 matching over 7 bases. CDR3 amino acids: CASSLRSLAANTGELFF. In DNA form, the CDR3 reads TGTGCCAGCAGCTTGAGGTCCCTAGCGGCGAACACCGGGGAGCTGTTTTTT.